These 20 T cell receptor beta chains came from one sample sequenced in a study of T cells in Graves' hyperthyroidism and ophthalmopathy. Template material for amplifying TCR beta CDR3 regions consisted of RNA transcripts. HTBI primers were the set used in a first-round RT-PCR of the TCR CDR3. MiXCR, applied by TCRdb to the multiplex PCR reads, yields one record per CDR3 protein. This table has 300,000 to 450,000 distinct CDR3 sequences, 14% appearing once. Sequences were obtained from blood. These receptors were obtained from a woman aged 55-70 years with Graves' hyperthyroidism.

This clonotype has a handful of counts. The genes are TRBV4-1 and TRBJ1-1; 9 bases are a match to TRBD1. This CDR3 spans 15 amino acids. J lost 4 bases, V lost 0 bases, and 3 bases had no gene match. The germline V gene has CDR1 MGHRA and CDR2 YSYEKL. The CDR3 DNA follows: TGCGCCAGCAGCCAAGAACCGGGACAGGGCACTGAAGCTTTCTTT. This codes for CASSQEPGQGTEAFF.

There are a few counts of this clonotype. The chain is built from TRBV27 and TRBJ2-1, with TRBD2 identical over 9 bases. The CDR3 extends over 15 amino acids. Trimming cost V 3 bases and J 11 bases; bases outside gene matches: 11. CDR1 is MNHEY, CDR2 SMNVEV, per germline (reference sequence). The CDR3 sequence is CASSFSGSPSRKQFF. CDR3 nucleotides: TGTGCCAGCAGTTTTAGCGGGAGCCCCTCACGGAAGCAGTTCTTC.

The genes are TRBV19 and TRBJ2-1; D call uncertain. This CDR3 comprises 14 residues. CDR1 and CDR2 from the germline V gene are LNHDA and SQIVND (reference sequence). The V and J ends lost 5 bases and 8 bases respectively, with 16 bases between them. The CDR3 loop is CASSWQVHTDEQFF. The CDR3 region has the DNA TGTGCCAGTAGTTGGCAGGTCCACACCGATGAGCAGTTCTTC.

This clonotype was recorded a few times. The chain employs TRBV9 and TRBJ2-5; D is possibly TRBD2 (6 bases). Germline assignment: CDR1 SGDLS and CDR2 YYNGEE. The CDR3 runs to 17 residues. The germline V and J ends were trimmed by 0 bases and 2 bases, with 17 bases remaining between them. The CDR3 bases are TGTGCCAGCAGCGTAGGCCCTACTGGACGGGGGCAAGAGACCCAGTACTTC. Translating it yields CASSVGPTGRGQETQYF. The full variable domain, its missing parts supplied by reference TRBV9 and TRBJ2-5, is DSGVTQTPKHLITATGQRVTLRCSPRSGDLSVYWYQQSLDQGLQFLIQYYNGEERAKGNILERFSAQQFPDLHSELNLSSLELGDSALYFCASSVGPTGRGQETQYFGPGTRLLVL.

Comments on this clonotype: Being one base from a much bigger clone, this may be a read error. The chain carries TRBV12-3 or TRBV12-4 and TRBJ2-7; D is uncertain. The CDR3 totals 12 residues. DNA for the CDR3: TGTGCCAGCGGTTTATTAGGGTACGAGCAGTACTTC. Protein sequence: CASGLLGYEQYF.

This clonotype was picked up many times. The chain links TRBV2 to TRBJ2-3; 10 nucleotides match TRBD2. V was pared by 6 bases and J by 4 bases, with 7 bases of the junction left unmatched. Germline assignment: CDR1 SNHLY and CDR2 FYNNEI. CDR3 length: 15 amino acids. The CDR3 DNA sequence: TGTGCCAGCAGCCTCTCCGGGACTAGCGCAGATACGCAGTATTTT. It translates to CASSLSGTSADTQYF. Complete variable domain (other parts from reference TRBV2 and TRBJ2-3): EPEVTQTPSHQVTQMGQEVILRCVPISNHLYFYWYRQILGQKVEFLVSFYNNEISEKSEIFDDQFSVERPDGSNFTLKIRSTKLEDSAMYFCASSLSGTSADTQYFGPGTRLTVL.

This clonotype was counted between two and nine times. V and J are TRBV28 and TRBJ2-7; 13 bases line up with TRBD2. V lost 2 bases, J lost 5 bases, and 6 bases stayed unmatched. The CDR3 has 16 amino acids. Germline lookup yields CDR1 MDHEN and CDR2 SYDVKM. Written as DNA, the CDR3 is TGTGCCAGCAGTTTAATAGGGACTAGCGGGACCCACGAGCAGTACTTC. Translated: CASSLIGTSGTHEQYF.

This clonotype came up a few times. The chain is built from TRBV5-1 and TRBJ1-4; 7 positions agree with TRBD1. The CDR3 consists of 15 residues. V lost 3 bases to trimming and J lost 6 bases; unmatched junction nucleotides: 8. Germline V gives CDR1 SGHRS, CDR2 YFSETQ. The CDR3 region is CASSSFGDSYEKLFF. CDR3 coding DNA: TGCGCCAGCAGCTCCTTCGGGGACAGCTATGAAAAACTGTTTTTT.

This clonotype was seen at least ten times. The chain couples TRBV6-1 to TRBJ2-1; 8 bases are a match to TRBD2. The V and J ends lost 7 bases and 6 bases, in that order; junction bases with no gene match: 8. The CDR3 covers 14 residues. Germline assignment: CDR1 MNHNS and CDR2 SASEGT. Here the CDR3 reads CASTGLAALNEQFF. The CDR3 DNA follows: TGTGCCAGCACAGGACTAGCTGCCCTCAATGAGCAGTTCTTC.

Ten or more counts support this clonotype. V and J are TRBV2 and TRBJ2-7; a weak D match, TRBD1 (5 bases). This CDR3 spans 12 amino acids. Trimming took 5 bases from V and 7 from J, leaving 12 bases between them. Germline V gene lookup returns CDR1 SNHLY and CDR2 FYNNEI. This CDR3 is CASSKVRAEQYF. DNA for the CDR3: TGTGCCAGCAGTAAAGTCAGGGCTGAGCAGTACTTC.

On this clonotype itself: At one end, the junction sequence differs from germline, possibly due to a read error. The rearrangement joins TRBV7-7 to TRBJ2-4; D is possibly TRBD1 (5 bases). The CDR3 length is 16 residues. The germline CDR1 and CDR2 sequences are SSHAT and FNYEAQ (reference sequence). The CDR3 DNA reads TGTGCTAGCAACCCCCCTAGACAGCTAGCCAAAAACATTCAGTACTTC. Translated: CASNPPRQLAKNIQYF.

A note on this clonotype: This may be a read error: a much more frequent sequence differs by one nucleotide. The chain uses TRBV3-1 and TRBJ1-3, with D unclear. The CDR3 loop spans 14 amino acids. CDR1 is LGHDT, CDR2 YNNKEL, per germline (reference sequence). CDR3 residues: CVSSQTAAGNTIYF. CDR3 DNA: TGTGTCAGCAGCCAAACAGCCGCTGGAAACACCATATATTTT.

This clonotype was found many times. The chain links TRBV27 to TRBJ2-2; 11 bases agree with TRBD2. The CDR3 sequence is 18 residues long. With 2 bases clipped from V and 3 bases from J, the junction kept 8 bases outside the gene matches. The germline CDR1 and CDR2 sequences are MNHEY and SMNVEV (reference sequence). CDR3 sequence reads: CASSLSSGRAEYTGELFF. In nucleotides, the CDR3 is TGTGCCAGCAGTTTAAGTAGCGGGAGGGCCGAGTACACCGGGGAGCTGTTTTTT.

This clonotype was recorded at least ten times. As DNA, the CDR3 is TGCGCCAGCAGCTTGTGGGGACAACACAATGAGCAGTTCTTC. Its protein is CASSLWGQHNEQFF. The rearrangement links TRBV5-1 to TRBJ2-1, with D possibly being TRBD1 (6 bases). The V end was cut by 1 base, the J end by 5 bases, with 10 bases between. The length of the CDR3 is 14 residues. Germline V gives CDR1 SGHRS, CDR2 YFSETQ.

Only a few counts were recorded for this clonotype. The V call is TRBV15, the J call TRBJ2-3; 8 nucleotides match TRBD2. The J segment lost 2 bases and the V segment lost 8 bases, leaving 6 bases of the junction unmatched. The CDR3 is made up of 14 amino acids. The germline V gene has CDR1 LNHNV and CDR2 YYDKDF (reference sequence). CDR3 amino acids: CATRLASSTDTQYF. CDR3 DNA sequence: TGTGCCACCCGACTAGCGAGCTCCACAGATACGCAGTATTTT.

This clonotype was observed many times. V gene TRBV27 combines with J gene TRBJ2-1, with 11 bases that match TRBD2. This CDR3 has 17 residues. From germline, CDR1 is MNHEY and CDR2 SMNVEV (reference sequence). With V trimmed by 5 bases and J by 6 bases, 12 bases remained unmatched. CDR3 sequence: CASSRPGVAGGPNEQFF. The CDR3, as DNA: TGTGCCAGCAGTCGCCCTGGGGTAGCGGGAGGGCCCAATGAGCAGTTCTTC.

There are many counts of this clonotype. This chain uses TRBV28 with TRBJ2-7; 14 nucleotides agree with TRBD2. The ends lost 6 bases at V and 2 bases at J; junction bases unmatched: 3. The CDR3 runs to 15 residues. CDR1 and CDR2 (germline): MDHEN, SYDVKM. The CDR3 DNA is TGTGCCAGCAGACCGGGACTAGCGGGAGCCTACGAGCAGTACTTC. Amino acids: CASRPGLAGAYEQYF. Together with reference TRBV28 and TRBJ2-7, the CDR3 gives the full variable domain: DVKVTQSSRYLVKRTGEKVFLECVQDMDHENMFWYRQDPGLGLRLIYFSYDVKMKEKGDIPEGYSVSREKKERFSLILESASTNQTSMYLCASRPGLAGAYEQYFGPGTRLTVT.

This clonotype came up many times. The chain employs TRBV20-1 and TRBJ2-7; D is ambiguous. This CDR3 region has 11 residues. Trimming took 6 bases from V and 7 from J, leaving 13 bases between them. CDR1 and CDR2 from the germline V gene are DFQATT and SNEGSKA (reference sequence). This CDR3 reads CSASYVGEQYF. The CDR3 bases are TGCAGTGCAAGCTACGTCGGAGAGCAGTACTTC.

This clonotype was picked up many times. The chain uses TRBV5-5 and TRBJ1-1; D perhaps matches TRBD1 (5 bases). The CDR3 extends over 15 amino acids. With 2 bases removed from V and 1 base from J, the gap between germline ends came to 12 bases. Per germline, CDR1 SGHKS and CDR2 YYEKEE (reference sequence). The DNA of the CDR3 is TGTGCCAGCAGCTTCGGGGGGTACAGGAACACTGAAGCTTTCTTT. Residues: CASSFGGYRNTEAFF.

This clonotype was counted at least ten times. The chain links TRBV6-1 to TRBJ2-7, with 7 bases identical to TRBD2. The CDR3 is made up of 17 amino acids. Looked up from germline, CDR1 is MNHNS and CDR2 is SASEGT. V was clipped by 2 bases and J by 3 bases; unmatched bases: 13. The chain's CDR3 is CASSEPPWEGRFYEQYF. The CDR3 DNA is TGTGCCAGCAGTGAACCCCCCTGGGAGGGGCGGTTCTACGAGCAGTACTTC.